This T cell receptor (beta chain) was identified in a study of blood T cell repertoires in COVID-19. In the original analysis: Estimation of nucleated cell counts was performed using reference gene primer amplification. Assay: immunoSEQ multiplex PCR; the TCRdb copy retains only in-frame clones and omits some. V, J and clone size reflect that table, while D and trimming were determined from the DNA. Counted here are roughly 52,000 clones, roughly 90% occurring once; the ten biggest clones make up under 8.5%. Looked up from germline, CDR1 is MNHEY and CDR2 is SVGAGI. The V end lost 0 bases, the J end lost 4 bases, and 6 bases lay between the germline ends. There are 13 residues in the CDR3.

The receptor's source is a man aged 55-75 years with active COVID-19. The chain combines TRBV6-5 with TRBJ1-1; D gene ambiguous. Sequenced input: peripheral blood. The CDR3 is CASSYSTVTEAFF. DNA of the CDR3: TGTGCCAGCAGTTACTCCACGGTCACTGAAGCTTTCTTT.